The rows below give T cell receptor beta chains drawn from one sample of a study of cytomegalovirus exposure and HLA in healthy donors. The data were produced by immunoSEQ multiplex PCR, yet TCRdb's version contains in-frame clones alone and is incomplete. The table includes some 140,000 clones, roughly three quarters detected once. The material sequenced was PBMCs. The receptors come from a young man in good health and CMV-seropositive. Each CDR3 is given with its conserved first and last residue. D genes are given only for firm matches. For some rows the clone size is stated as once, few or many, or as a class when expanded; others skip it.

cdr3_aa cdr3_nt clone_size j_call d_call v_call
CASSLGGAHNEQFF TGTGCCAGCAGTTTAGGGGGGGCCCACAATGAGCAGTTCTTC once TRBJ2-1 . TRBV27
CASSPDGTGQRANYGYTF TGCGCCAGCAGCCCCGACGGTACGGGACAGAGAGCTAACTATGGCTACACCTTC . TRBJ1-2 TRBD1 TRBV4-3
CASSPRDSGIPSDEQYF TGTGCCAGCAGCCCTCGGGATAGCGGAATTCCCTCCGACGAGCAGTACTTC . TRBJ2-7 . TRBV14
CASSPVGETQYF TGTGCCAGCTCACCTGTCGGGGAGACCCAGTACTTC few TRBJ2-5 . TRBV18
CASSLDRGQPQHF TGTGCCAGCAGTTTAGATCGGGGGCAGCCCCAGCATTTT . TRBJ1-5 . TRBV27
CASSLGTQIYGYTF TGTGCCAGCAGCTTAGGGACTCAAATCTATGGCTACACCTTC . TRBJ1-2 . TRBV7-8
CSVAGGSEGYTF TGCAGCGTGGCCGGGGGGAGTGAGGGCTACACCTTC . TRBJ1-2 . TRBV29-1
CASSLAGWDQPQHF TGTGCCAGCAGCTTGGCAGGGTGGGATCAGCCCCAGCATTTT . TRBJ1-5 . TRBV5-6
CASSTSSGPSYEQYF TGTGCCAGTAGTACCTCTAGCGGACCCTCCTACGAGCAGTACTTC . TRBJ2-7 TRBD2 TRBV19
CAISGAGLAEEQYF TGTGCCATCAGTGGTGCAGGGCTTGCGGAAGAGCAGTACTTC . TRBJ2-7 . TRBV10-3
CASRWTGGNQPQHF TGTGCCAGTAGATGGACAGGGGGCAATCAGCCCCAGCATTTT . TRBJ1-5 TRBD1 TRBV19
CASTREGTAESPLHF TGTGCCAGCACCCGCGAGGGGACAGCGGAATCACCCCTCCACTTT . TRBJ1-6 TRBD1 TRBV6-5
CASGPGVSNQPQHF TGTGCTAGTGGTCCAGGGGTTAGCAATCAGCCCCAGCATTTT . TRBJ1-5 . TRBV12-5
CASSSNLGQGIYEQFF TGTGCCAGCAGCTCCAACCTGGGACAGGGGATCTATGAGCAGTTCTTC . TRBJ2-1 TRBD1 TRBV7-6
CASSANTGGIDGYTF TGTGCCAGCTCAGCCAATACAGGGGGCATAGACGGCTACACCTTC . TRBJ1-2 TRBD1 TRBV18
CASSFQAGDQETQYF TGTGCCAGCAGTTTCCAAGCGGGAGACCAAGAGACCCAGTACTTC once TRBJ2-5 TRBD2 TRBV27
CASSQSSLRGIRADTQYF TGCGCCAGCAGCCAAAGTAGTCTACGCGGGATCCGCGCAGATACGCAGTATTTT . TRBJ2-3 . TRBV4-1
CASSTSGVPYNEQFF TGTGCCAGCAGTACTAGCGGGGTCCCCTACAATGAGCAGTTCTTC . TRBJ2-1 TRBD2 TRBV27
CASSAGTGPLPDEQYF TGTGCCAGCAGTGCCGGGACAGGGCCCTTACCGGACGAGCAGTACTTC . TRBJ2-7 TRBD1 TRBV11-3
CASSSDGLTYEQYF TGCGCCAGCAGCTCAGACGGGTTGACCTACGAGCAGTACTTC once TRBJ2-7 . TRBV5-1
CSVVNWNEQFF TGCAGCGTGGTGAACTGGAATGAGCAGTTCTTC . TRBJ2-1 . TRBV29-1
CATADLGPNTGELFF TGTGCCACAGCAGATCTGGGCCCGAACACCGGGGAGCTGTTTTTT . TRBJ2-2 . TRBV2
CASSLDRGGNTEAFF TGTGCCAGCAGTTTGGACAGGGGAGGAAACACTGAAGCTTTCTTT . TRBJ1-1 TRBD1 TRBV6-5
CSAQDRAYGNEQFF TGCAGCGCCCAGGACAGGGCCTACGGGAATGAGCAGTTCTTC . TRBJ2-1 TRBD1 TRBV29-1
CASSQGGRAWETQYF TGCGCCAGCAGCCAGGGTGGGAGGGCCTGGGAGACCCAGTACTTC . TRBJ2-5 TRBD2 TRBV4-1
CASSPTGMETQYF TGTGCCAGCAGTCCCACGGGGATGGAGACCCAGTACTTC . TRBJ2-5 . TRBV27
CASSVAPSGRTDTQYF TGTGCCAGCAGCGTAGCTCCTAGCGGGAGGACAGATACGCAGTATTTT . TRBJ2-3 TRBD2 TRBV9
CASSFRLAGDTGELFF TGTGCCAGCAGCTTCCGACTAGCGGGAGACACCGGGGAGCTGTTTTTT . TRBJ2-2 TRBD2 TRBV5-5
CASSLQGTYGYTF TGTGCCAGCAGTTTACAGGGGACCTATGGCTACACCTTC . TRBJ1-2 . TRBV28
CASSHQTSGFRPYEQYF TGTGCCAGCAGCCATCAAACTAGCGGGTTCCGTCCCTACGAGCAGTACTTC . TRBJ2-7 TRBD2 TRBV5-5
CASSYRDRVGEQYF TGTGCCAGCAGTTACCGGGACAGGGTAGGCGAGCAGTACTTC . TRBJ2-7 TRBD1 TRBV28
CASEGGHSYEQYF TGTGCCAGCGAAGGCGGACACTCCTACGAGCAGTACTTC . TRBJ2-7 . TRBV6-5
CASSGGPRGTEAFF TGTGCCAGTAGTGGCGGACCCCGGGGCACTGAAGCTTTCTTT . TRBJ1-1 . TRBV19
CASSPGQGSLGGELFF TGCGCCAGCAGCCCGGGACAGGGGAGTTTGGGCGGGGAGCTGTTTTTT . TRBJ2-2 TRBD1 TRBV5-1
CASSEARASGTYEQYF TGTGCCAGCAGTGAAGCGCGGGCTAGCGGGACCTACGAGCAGTACTTC few TRBJ2-7 TRBD2 TRBV2
CASSPQDRGDYGYTF TGCGCCAGCAGTCCACAGGACAGGGGGGATTATGGCTACACCTTC few TRBJ1-2 TRBD1 TRBV23-1
CASSHTLGALSYNEQFF TGCGCCAGCAGCCACACCTTGGGGGCCCTCTCCTACAATGAGCAGTTCTTC . TRBJ2-1 . TRBV4-3
CASRGVIREQYF TGTGCCAGCAGAGGGGTGATAAGGGAGCAGTACTTC . TRBJ2-7 . TRBV11-2
CASSGGLSEDEQFF TGTGCCAGCAGCGGCGGACTCTCGGAGGATGAGCAGTTCTTC . TRBJ2-1 . TRBV9
CASSSLGTGGYTDTQYF TGTGCCAGCAGCTCCCTTGGGACAGGGGGGTACACAGATACGCAGTATTTT . TRBJ2-3 TRBD1 TRBV5-8
CASSYLDRVGNQPQHF TGTGCCAGCAGTTACTTGGACAGGGTGGGGAATCAGCCCCAGCATTTT . TRBJ1-5 TRBD1 TRBV6-6
CATSRDWRGGKKTQYF TGTGCCACCAGCAGAGATTGGCGGGGGGGGAAAAAGACCCAGTACTTC . TRBJ2-5 TRBD2 TRBV15
CASSESTSAEAFF TGCGCCAGCAGTGAGTCGACATCCGCTGAAGCTTTCTTT . TRBJ1-1 . TRBV10-1
CASSRRVGDVQETQYF TGTGCCAGCAGCCGGAGGGTCGGGGACGTCCAAGAGACCCAGTACTTC . TRBJ2-5 . TRBV7-9
CASSIRLAGEHEQFF TGTGCCAGTAGTATTCGACTAGCGGGAGAACATGAGCAGTTCTTC few TRBJ2-1 TRBD2 TRBV19
CASGSVGRYYEQYF TGTGCTAGTGGTTCGGTGGGGAGATATTACGAGCAGTACTTC . TRBJ2-7 . TRBV12-5
CASSLAPTGAGETQYF TGCGCCAGCAGCTTAGCTCCGACAGGCGCGGGCGAGACCCAGTACTTC . TRBJ2-5 . TRBV5-1
CASSLFWQGGNQPQHF TGTGCCAGCAGCTTATTTTGGCAGGGCGGCAATCAGCCCCAGCATTTT . TRBJ1-5 . TRBV7-2
CASLIGLGAYNEQFF TGTGCCAGCCTAATAGGACTAGGAGCCTACAATGAGCAGTTCTTC . TRBJ2-1 TRBD2 TRBV6-1
CASSEPPNSGNTIYF TGTGCCAGCAGTGAACCCCCAAACTCTGGAAACACCATATATTTT . TRBJ1-3 . TRBV6-1
CASRDQRGDYLISRGNYGYTF TGTGCCAGCAGAGACCAAAGAGGTGACTACCTCATTTCTCGGGGGAACTATGGCTACACCTTC once TRBJ1-2 . TRBV27
CASSQVGPGNTIYF TGCGCCAGCAGCCAAGTCGGTCCGGGAAACACCATATATTTT . TRBJ1-3 . TRBV4-3
CASSLVEGSGEQYF TGCGCCAGCAGCTTGGTGGAGGGCTCCGGGGAGCAGTACTTC . TRBJ2-5 . TRBV5-1
CAWAGSNGETQYF TGTGCCTGGGCAGGGTCTAACGGAGAGACCCAGTACTTC . TRBJ2-5 . TRBV30